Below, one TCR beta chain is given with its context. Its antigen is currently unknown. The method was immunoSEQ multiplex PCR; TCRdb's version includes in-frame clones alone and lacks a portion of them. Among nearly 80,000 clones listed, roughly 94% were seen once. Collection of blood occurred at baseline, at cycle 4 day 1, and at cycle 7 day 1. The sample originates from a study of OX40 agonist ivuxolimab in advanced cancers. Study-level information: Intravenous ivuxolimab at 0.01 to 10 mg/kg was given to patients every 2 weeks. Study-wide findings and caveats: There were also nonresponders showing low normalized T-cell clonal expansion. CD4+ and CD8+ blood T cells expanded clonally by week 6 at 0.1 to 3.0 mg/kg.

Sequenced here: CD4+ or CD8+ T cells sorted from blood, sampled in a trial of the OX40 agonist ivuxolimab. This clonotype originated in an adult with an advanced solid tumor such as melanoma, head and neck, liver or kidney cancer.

The CDR3 sequence: CASSSFSGAQGGELFF. CDR3 DNA: TGTGCCAGCAGTTCCTTTAGCGGGGCCCAGGGCGGGGAGCTGTTTTTT. The V call is TRBV2, the J call TRBJ2-2, with TRBD2 matching 8 bases. CDR1 and CDR2 from the germline V gene are SNHLY and FYNNEI. There are 16 residues in the CDR3. The junction had 12 bases not matched to a gene; V was cut back by 5 bases and J by 7 bases.